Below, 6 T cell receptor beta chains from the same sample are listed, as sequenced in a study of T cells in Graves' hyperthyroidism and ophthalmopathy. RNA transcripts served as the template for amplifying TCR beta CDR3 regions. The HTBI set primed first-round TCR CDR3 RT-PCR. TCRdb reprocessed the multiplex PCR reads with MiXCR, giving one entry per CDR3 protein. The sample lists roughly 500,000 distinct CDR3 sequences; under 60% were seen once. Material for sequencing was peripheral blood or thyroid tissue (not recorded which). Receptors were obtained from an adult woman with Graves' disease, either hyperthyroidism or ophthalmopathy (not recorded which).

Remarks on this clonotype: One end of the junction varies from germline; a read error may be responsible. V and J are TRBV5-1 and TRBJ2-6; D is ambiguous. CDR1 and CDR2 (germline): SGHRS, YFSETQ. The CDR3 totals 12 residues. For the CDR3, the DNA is TGCGCCAGCAGCTTGGAACCGCTCACTGAAGCTTTC. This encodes CASSLEPLTEAF.

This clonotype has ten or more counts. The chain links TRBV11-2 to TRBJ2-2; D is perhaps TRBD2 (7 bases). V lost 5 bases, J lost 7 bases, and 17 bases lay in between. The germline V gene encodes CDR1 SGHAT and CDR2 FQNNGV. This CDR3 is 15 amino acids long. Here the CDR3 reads CASSRVGRGRGELFF. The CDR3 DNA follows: TGTGCCAGCAGCCGCGTCGGGCGGGGGCGCGGGGAGCTGTTTTTT.

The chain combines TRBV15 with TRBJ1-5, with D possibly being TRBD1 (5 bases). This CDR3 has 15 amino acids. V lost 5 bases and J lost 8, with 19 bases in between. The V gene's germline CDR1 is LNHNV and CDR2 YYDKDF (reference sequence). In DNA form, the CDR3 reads TGTGCCACCAGCCCTAATGCGGGGGTCTGGGAGCCCCAGCATTTT. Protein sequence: CATSPNAGVWEPQHF.

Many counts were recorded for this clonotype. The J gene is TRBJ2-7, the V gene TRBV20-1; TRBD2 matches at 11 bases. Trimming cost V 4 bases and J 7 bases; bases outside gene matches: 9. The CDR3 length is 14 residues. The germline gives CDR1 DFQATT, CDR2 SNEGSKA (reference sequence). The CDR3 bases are TGCAGTGCTACCGACACTAGCGGGAGAAGTGAGCAGTACTTC. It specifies CSATDTSGRSEQYF.

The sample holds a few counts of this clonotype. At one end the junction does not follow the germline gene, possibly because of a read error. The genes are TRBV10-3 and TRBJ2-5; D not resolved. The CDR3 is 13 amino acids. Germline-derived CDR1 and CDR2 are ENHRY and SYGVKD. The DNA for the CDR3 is TGTGCCAGCAGTTACGGCCCGGGCCAGACCCAGTACTTC. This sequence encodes CASSYGPGQTQYF.

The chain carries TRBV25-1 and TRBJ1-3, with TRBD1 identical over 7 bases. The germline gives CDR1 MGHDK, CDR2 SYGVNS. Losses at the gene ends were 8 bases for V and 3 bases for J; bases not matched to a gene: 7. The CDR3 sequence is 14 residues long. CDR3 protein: CASRLQGVGNTIYF. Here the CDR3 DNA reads TGTGCCAGCCGCCTCCAGGGGGTTGGAAACACCATATATTTT. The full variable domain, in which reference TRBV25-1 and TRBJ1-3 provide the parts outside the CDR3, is EADIYQTPRYLVIGTGKKITLECSQTMGHDKMYWYQQDPGMELHLIHYSYGVNSTEKGDLSSESTVSRIRTEHFPLTLESARPSHTSQYLCASRLQGVGNTIYFGEGSWLTVV.